Listed here are 30 T cell receptor beta chains from one sample, sequenced in a study of cytomegalovirus exposure and HLA in healthy donors. The primer mix had 60 Vbeta and 13 Jbeta primers. Assay used: immunoSEQ multiplex PCR; TCRdb lists only in-frame clones, some missing. The sample consists of 75,000 to 100,000 clones, 75% to 85% of them appearing once. The specimen was PBMCs. All receptors derive from a man between 18 and 29 years old in good health and CMV-seropositive.

The chain is built from TRBV1 and TRBJ1-3; TRBD1, as called in the table, went unchecked against the DNA. TRBV1 is a pseudogene locus. This CDR3 contains 19 residues. The CDR3 sequence is CTSSQDPGADRGAGNTIYF. As DNA, the CDR3 is TGCACCAGCAGCCAAGACCCGGGGGCGGACAGGGGTGCAGGAAACACCATATATTTT.

V is TRBV25-1 and J is TRBJ2-7; D gene unclear. This CDR3 is built from 11 residues. CDR1 is MGHDK and CDR2 is SYGVNS in the germline V gene. V lost 7 bases to trimming and J lost 4 bases, with 8 bases between them. CDR3 coding DNA: TGTGCCAGCACAAGAGGTTACGAGCAGTACTTC. Its protein product is CASTRGYEQYF.

The chain links TRBV7-9 to TRBJ2-7, with 7 bases lining up with TRBD1. The V gene end was trimmed by 1 base and the J gene end by 3 bases; junction bases not matched to a gene: 3. Germline V gene lookup returns CDR1 SEHNR and CDR2 FQNEAQ (reference sequence). The CDR3 spans 14 residues. The CDR3 nucleotides are TGTGCCAGCAGCTTAGGACAGGGAAACTACGAGCAGTACTTC. The encoded protein is CASSLGQGNYEQYF.

The table lists this clone with a count of one. V and J are TRBV28 and TRBJ1-2; TRBD1 agrees at 7 bases. The CDR3 sequence is 13 residues long. Germline V gene sequence: CDR1 MDHEN, CDR2 SYDVKM. With V trimmed by 6 bases and J by 6 bases, 7 bases remained unmatched. The CDR3 here is CASRDTGEDGYTF. CDR3 sequence (DNA): TGTGCCAGCAGGGACACAGGGGAGGATGGCTACACCTTC.

The rearrangement joins TRBV7-2 to TRBJ2-5, with 9 bases matching TRBD2. The CDR3 has 13 residues. From germline, CDR1 is SGHTA and CDR2 FQGNSA. The V gene end was trimmed by 8 bases and the J gene end by 5 bases; junction bases not matched to a gene: 6. CDR3 residues: CASGRGGRETQYF. CDR3 DNA: TGTGCCAGCGGGCGGGGGGGCCGGGAGACCCAGTACTTC.

This chain connects TRBV11-2 to TRBJ2-7; 8 nucleotides match TRBD2. There are 14 residues in the CDR3. CDR1 is SGHAT, CDR2 FQNNGV, per germline. V lost 6 bases and J lost 7; bases outside the gene matches: 11. CDR3 nucleotides: TGTGCCAGCAGGAAATATAGCGGGGCAGAAGAGCAGTACTTC. Translated: CASRKYSGAEEQYF.

V usage is TRBV6-1 and J usage is TRBJ2-7; the match to TRBD1 covers 7 bases. Per the germline V gene, CDR1 is MNHNS and CDR2 is SASEGT. The CDR3 loop spans 14 amino acids. Trimming removed 4 bases from V and 2 bases from J; junction bases left unmatched: 5. CDR3 loop: CASSVGTVAYEQYF. CDR3 DNA sequence: TGTGCCAGCAGTGTTGGGACAGTAGCCTACGAGCAGTACTTC.

This clone has a handful of counts. The rearrangement joins TRBV7-9 to TRBJ2-1, with 8 bases matching TRBD2. Germline trimming cut 1 base from V and 10 bases from J; bases unmatched to any gene: 15. This CDR3 spans 17 amino acids. The germline CDR1 and CDR2 sequences are SEHNR and FQNEAQ (reference sequence). The CDR3: CASSLVRGGGPRREQFF. DNA of the CDR3: TGTGCCAGCAGCTTAGTGCGAGGCGGGGGGCCCAGGCGGGAGCAGTTCTTC.

The V and J genes are TRBV4-1 and TRBJ2-7; 9 bases agree with TRBD1. The V segment lost 1 base and the J segment 2 bases; nucleotides outside the gene matches: 6. The CDR3 is 16 amino acids. Per the germline V gene, CDR1 is MGHRA and CDR2 is YSYEKL. The CDR3 here is CASSQARGTGPYEQYF. The CDR3 DNA reads TGCGCCAGCAGCCAAGCTCGTGGGACAGGGCCCTACGAGCAGTACTTC.

The chain uses TRBV14 and TRBJ2-2; 7 bases are shared with TRBD2. Germline trimming cut 2 bases from V and 5 bases from J; bases unmatched to any gene: 5. Germline V CDR1 and CDR2: SGHDN, FVKESK. This CDR3 contains 15 residues. The CDR3 region is CASSQTSDLTGELFF. As DNA, the CDR3 is TGTGCCAGCAGCCAAACTAGCGATTTAACCGGGGAGCTGTTTTTT.

The V gene is TRBV23-1, the J gene TRBJ1-6; D possibly corresponds to TRBD1 (5 bases). TRBV23-1 is an ORF for which the function is uncertain. The CDR3 spans 16 residues. The V end lost 4 bases, the J end lost 15 bases, and 25 bases lay between the germline ends. Written as DNA, the CDR3 is TGCGCCAGCAGTCTGGGTCAGGGTGAGTCCCGCGGGGGCCTCCACTTT. Its translation is CASSLGQGESRGGLHF.

This clone was seen only once. The rearrangement uses TRBV6-1 and TRBJ2-1, with TRBD2 matching over 9 bases. Trimming at V came to 7 bases and at J to 8 bases, leaving 9 bases not matched to a gene. CDR1 MNHNS and CDR2 SASEGT come from the germline V gene. The CDR3 runs to 14 residues. The CDR3 DNA reads as TGTGCCAGCACTTTGGGCGGGGGGGCAGATGAGCAGTTCTTC. This translates into CASTLGGGADEQFF.

With respect to this clone: Other nucleotide sequences from this sample produce the same CDR3. The chain uses TRBV28 and TRBJ1-1; D might be TRBD1 (6 bases). CDR1 is MDHEN, CDR2 SYDVKM, per germline. CDR3 length: 15 residues. V dropped 5 bases and J dropped 5 bases, with 18 bases sitting between them. The CDR3, as DNA: TGTGCCAGCAGTCTCCGGGACAAGTTGAGTACTGAAGCTTTCTTT. It translates to CASSLRDKLSTEAFF. Full variable domain (missing parts from reference TRBV28 and TRBJ1-1): DVKVTQSSRYLVKRTGEKVFLECVQDMDHENMFWYRQDPGLGLRLIYFSYDVKMKEKGDIPEGYSVSREKKERFSLILESASTNQTSMYLCASSLRDKLSTEAFFGQGTRLTVV.

The chain recombines TRBV28 with TRBJ1-5; D is uncertain. V dropped 2 bases and J dropped 1 base, with 21 bases sitting between them. Germline V gene sequence: CDR1 MDHEN, CDR2 SYDVKM. This CDR3 has 19 residues. The CDR3 sequence is CASSLPSRGRLKSNQPQHF. In nucleotides, the CDR3 is TGTGCCAGCAGTTTACCGTCCCGTGGCCGCCTTAAGAGCAATCAGCCCCAGCATTTT.

The chain links TRBV19 to TRBJ2-5, with 11 bases identical to TRBD1. The junction had 1 base not matched to a gene; V was cut back by 1 base and J by 3 bases. Germline CDR1 and CDR2: LNHDA and SQIVND (reference sequence). The CDR3 covers 15 residues. The CDR3 protein is CASSIGDRGKETQYF. CDR3 bases: TGTGCCAGTAGTATAGGGGACAGGGGGAAAGAGACCCAGTACTTC.

The chain employs TRBV6-1 and TRBJ1-1; 7 bases map to TRBD1. The CDR3 contains 13 residues. The V and J ends lost 7 bases and 4 bases, in that order; junction bases with no gene match: 6. CDR1 and CDR2 from the germline V gene are MNHNS and SASEGT. The CDR3 DNA reads as TGTGCCAGCACCCGACAGGGAGGCACTGAAGCTTTCTTT. The encoded protein is CASTRQGGTEAFF.

The genes are TRBV6-1 and TRBJ2-7; 10 bases match TRBD1. Germline V gene sequence: CDR1 MNHNS, CDR2 SASEGT. The CDR3 contains 16 residues. J was trimmed by 6 bases and V by 4 bases; bases with no gene match: 12. CDR3 in DNA: TGTGCCAGCAGTGTCAAGACAGGGGGCGTAGGGGGCGAGCAGTACTTC. Its translation: CASSVKTGGVGGEQYF.

This rearrangement joins TRBV5-1 to TRBJ2-1; the D gene is possibly TRBD1 (5 bases). The CDR3 runs to 14 residues. Per the germline V gene, CDR1 is SGHRS and CDR2 is YFSETQ. V lost 0 bases and J 5 bases, leaving 9 bases between the germline ends. CDR3 in amino acids: CASSLGPGNNEQFF. CDR3 DNA: TGCGCCAGCAGCTTGGGGCCAGGGAACAATGAGCAGTTCTTC.

In this sample, this clone turned up a few times. The V and J genes are TRBV7-2 and TRBJ2-2; D ambiguous. The V end lost 2 bases, the J end lost 7 bases, and 8 bases lay between the germline ends. Germline V gene lookup returns CDR1 SGHTA and CDR2 FQGNSA. The CDR3 spans 13 residues. This chain's CDR3 is CASSLTGSGELFF. CDR3 coding DNA: TGTGCCAGCAGCTTAACTGGTAGCGGGGAGCTGTTTTTT.

This clone turned up a few times. This rearrangement joins TRBV5-1 to TRBJ1-2; 11 bases fit TRBD1. CDR1 and CDR2 (germline): SGHRS, YFSETQ. J was trimmed by 4 bases and V by 5 bases; bases with no gene match: 7. CDR3 length equals 15 residues. Here the CDR3 reads CASRPIGTGGYGYTF. DNA of the CDR3: TGCGCCAGCAGACCTATTGGGACAGGGGGCTATGGCTACACCTTC. Filled out from reference TRBV5-1 and TRBJ1-2, the complete variable domain reads KAGVTQTPRYLIKTRGQQVTLSCSPISGHRSVSWYQQTPGQGLQFLFEYFSETQRNKGNFPGRFSGRQFSNSRSEMNVSTLELGDSALYLCASRPIGTGGYGYTFGSGTRLTVV.

The chain carries TRBV5-1 and TRBJ2-2, with a weak D call TRBD1 (5 bases). CDR3 length: 13 amino acids. Between the trimmed V and J ends, which lost 0 bases and 6 bases, there was a span of 6 bases. Germline-derived CDR1 and CDR2 are SGHRS and YFSETQ. CDR3 DNA sequence: TGCGCCAGCAGCTTGGAGGGGCCCGGGGAGCTGTTTTTT. Its translation is CASSLEGPGELFF.

CDR3 in DNA: TGTGCCAGCAGTTGGTTGACAGCGGGTGGCAATGAGCAGTTCTTC. Its translation is CASSWLTAGGNEQFF. The chain combines TRBV6-6 with TRBJ2-1; possibly TRBD2 for D (6 bases). The germline CDR1 and CDR2 sequences are MNHNY and SVGAGI (reference sequence). V was pared by 4 bases and J by 6 bases, with 16 bases between. The CDR3 has 15 residues.

The genes are TRBV10-3 and TRBJ2-1; 8 nucleotides agree with TRBD2. V shed 4 bases, J shed 1 base, and the junction held 0 bases outside the gene matches. CDR1 is ENHRY, CDR2 SYGVKD, per germline. The CDR3 loop spans 14 amino acids. DNA for the CDR3: TGTGCCATCAGTGGCGGGGGGTCCTACAATGAGCAGTTCTTC. This encodes CAISGGGSYNEQFF.

The chain is built from TRBV20-1 and TRBJ2-2; D unresolved. The length of the CDR3 is 11 residues. Germline-derived CDR1 and CDR2 are DFQATT and SNEGSKA (reference sequence). Trimming removed 3 bases at V and 6 bases at J, with 5 bases between. The CDR3 sequence is CSASKPGELFF. The DNA of the CDR3 is TGCAGTGCTAGTAAGCCCGGGGAGCTGTTTTTT.

The chain is built from TRBV5-1 and TRBJ2-5; 12 nucleotides line up with TRBD2. The CDR3 extends over 16 amino acids. V gave up 3 bases and J gave up 3 bases; unmatched junction bases: 6. Germline CDR1 and CDR2: SGHRS and YFSETQ. The CDR3: CASSSSTSGGEETQYF. For the CDR3, the DNA is TGCGCCAGCAGCTCCTCGACTAGCGGGGGCGAAGAGACCCAGTACTTC.

This clone was found a few times. The chain is built from TRBV18 and TRBJ2-5, with 10 bases matching TRBD1. With 6 bases clipped from V and 5 bases from J, the junction kept 6 bases outside the gene matches. The CDR3 spans 14 residues. Per the germline V gene, CDR1 is KGHSH and CDR2 is LQKENI. The CDR3 DNA is TGTGCCAGCTCCGGGACAGGGGTTGGCGAGACCCAGTACTTC. It specifies CASSGTGVGETQYF.

The CDR3 is CASSQIEGAPLHF. DNA for the CDR3: TGTGCCAGCAGCCAGATAGAGGGTGCACCCCTCCACTTT. The V call is TRBV14, the J call TRBJ1-6; D unclear. The germline gives CDR1 SGHDN, CDR2 FVKESK. Trimming removed 3 bases from V and 11 bases from J, with 11 bases in between. CDR3 length: 13 residues.

V gene TRBV9 combines with J gene TRBJ2-5; TRBD2 matches 10 bases. The germline CDR1 and CDR2 sequences are SGDLS and YYNGEE. The CDR3 consists of 15 residues. V shed 0 bases and J 3 bases; nucleotides not matched to a gene: 2. The CDR3 sequence: CASSVGLAGEETQYF. In DNA form, the CDR3 reads TGTGCCAGCAGCGTAGGGCTAGCGGGGGAAGAGACCCAGTACTTC. The full variable domain, rest sourced from reference TRBV9 and TRBJ2-5, is DSGVTQTPKHLITATGQRVTLRCSPRSGDLSVYWYQQSLDQGLQFLIQYYNGEERAKGNILERFSAQQFPDLHSELNLSSLELGDSALYFCASSVGLAGEETQYFGPGTRLLVL.

The rearrangement links TRBV5-8 to TRBJ2-1; D is perhaps TRBD1 (6 bases). CDR1 and CDR2 from the germline V gene are SGHTS and YDEGEE. The CDR3 loop spans 14 amino acids. V gave up 0 bases and J gave up 6 bases, with 10 bases separating them. CDR3 in amino acids: CASSLVTGSNEQFF. In DNA, the CDR3 is TGTGCCAGCAGCTTGGTTACAGGGAGCAATGAGCAGTTCTTC.

V usage is TRBV14 and J usage is TRBJ2-2, with a possible D match to TRBD1 (5 bases). The V gene's germline CDR1 is SGHDN and CDR2 FVKESK. V lost 2 bases to trimming and J lost 0 bases, with 13 bases between them. The CDR3 is 17 residues long. CDR3 DNA: TGTGCCAGCAGCCAACCCAGGGATAATACGAACACCGGGGAGCTGTTTTTT. This encodes CASSQPRDNTNTGELFF. Supplemented by reference TRBV14 and TRBJ2-2, the full variable domain reads EAGVTQFPSHSVIEKGQTVTLRCDPISGHDNLYWYRRVMGKEIKFLLHFVKESKQDESGMPNNRFLAERTGGTYSTLKVQPAELEDSGVYFCASSQPRDNTNTGELFFGEGSRLTVL.